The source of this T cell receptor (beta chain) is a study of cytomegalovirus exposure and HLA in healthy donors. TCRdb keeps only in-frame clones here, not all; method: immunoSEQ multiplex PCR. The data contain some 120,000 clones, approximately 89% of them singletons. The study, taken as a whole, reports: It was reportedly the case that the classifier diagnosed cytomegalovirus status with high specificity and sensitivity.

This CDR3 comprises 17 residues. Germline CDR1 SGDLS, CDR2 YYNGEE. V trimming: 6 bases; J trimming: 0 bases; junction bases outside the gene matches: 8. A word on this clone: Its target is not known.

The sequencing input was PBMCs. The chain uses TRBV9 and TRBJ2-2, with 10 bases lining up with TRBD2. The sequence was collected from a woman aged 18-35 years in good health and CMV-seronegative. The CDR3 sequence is CASTQRGGRANTGELFF. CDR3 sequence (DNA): TGTGCCAGCACGCAGCGGGGGGGCCGAGCGAACACCGGGGAGCTGTTTTTT. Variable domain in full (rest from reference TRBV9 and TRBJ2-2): DSGVTQTPKHLITATGQRVTLRCSPRSGDLSVYWYQQSLDQGLQFLIQYYNGEERAKGNILERFSAQQFPDLHSELNLSSLELGDSALYFCASTQRGGRANTGELFFGEGSRLTVL.